The 3 T cell receptor beta chains given below trace back to one sample, sequenced in a study of Graves' ophthalmopathy and Graves' hyperthyroidism. Amplification targeted the TCR beta CDR3 regions, with RNA transcripts as the source material. Following a first-round RT-PCR that used HTBI primers, a second-round multiplex PCR was carried out. One entry per CDR3 protein, called by TCRdb with MiXCR from the multiplex PCR reads. This sample has about 740,000 distinct CDR3 sequences; 35% to 50% occur once, and the top ten carry roughly 45%. The sample comprised peripheral blood. Source of these receptors: an adult man with Graves' ophthalmopathy.

The chain has TRBV20-1 and TRBJ2-5; TRBD1 might be the D (6 bases). The closer fit of TRBJ2-7 to the DNA end suggests the J call may be wrong. The CDR3 contains 13 residues. Germline assignment: CDR1 DFQATT and CDR2 SNEGSKA (reference sequence). The CDR3 DNA is TGCAGTGCTAGAGAATGGGCAGGGGACGAGCAGTACTTC. It encodes CSAREWAGDEQYF.

This chain uses TRBV12-3 or TRBV12-4 with TRBJ2-5; TRBD2 is a possible D gene (6 bases). The CDR3 spans 13 residues. The germline V and J ends were trimmed by 3 bases and 4 bases, with 9 bases remaining between them. The CDR3 sequence is CASSFSGAETQYF. CDR3 DNA sequence: TGTGCCAGCAGTTTCTCGGGAGCAGAGACCCAGTACTTC.

In the case of this clonotype: A much larger clone is a single base away; this may be a read error. This rearrangement joins TRBV24-1 to TRBJ1-5; no clear D gene. Germline loops: CDR1 KGHDR, CDR2 SFDVKD. V lost 12 bases, J lost 4 bases, and 15 bases lay in between. This CDR3 is built from 13 residues. The CDR3 DNA reads TGTGCCGGCAGTGACCTGGAGAATCAGCCCCAGCATTTT. This encodes CAGSDLENQPQHF.